This is a list of T cell receptor beta chains from one sample in a study of blood T cell repertoires in COVID-19. Generated by immunoSEQ multiplex PCR, the TCRdb table keeps only in-frame clones and is missing some. In the table there are over 600,000 clones, approximately 90% of which are singletons. Sequencing was carried out using peripheral blood. Source of these receptors: a woman aged 18 to 35 with acute or convalescent COVID-19. Both conserved end residues are part of each CDR3. A D gene is named only where the DNA matches it firmly. For some rows the clone size is stated as once, few or many, or as a class when expanded; others skip it.

V: TRBV6-5; size: -; J: TRBJ1-5; length: 16; D: -; DNA: TGTGCCAGCAGTTACGGAAGAGGTACGAGCAATCAGCCCCAGCATTTT; CDR3: CASSYGRGTSNQPQHF
V: TRBV3-1/TRBV3-2; size: -; J: TRBJ1-2; length: 14; D: TRBD1; DNA: TGTGCCAGCAGCCAAGGACAGGGAGGTCGTGGCTACACCTTC; CDR3: CASSQGQGGRGYTF
V: TRBV28; size: -; J: TRBJ1-1; length: 14; D: -; DNA: TGTGCCAGCAGCCTGAGGCCCTTTGGGACTGAAGCTTTCTTT; CDR3: CASSLRPFGTEAFF
V: TRBV13; size: -; J: TRBJ1-6; length: 14; D: -; DNA: TGTGCCAGCAGCTTATTTCGGCTCCGGGATCCCCTCCACTTT; CDR3: CASSLFRLRDPLHF
V: TRBV19; size: -; J: TRBJ1-3; length: 16; D: TRBD1; DNA: TGTGCCAGTAGGGGTACCGGGACAGGAACTGGAAACACCATATATTTT; CDR3: CASRGTGTGTGNTIYF
V: TRBV24-1; size: -; J: TRBJ2-1; length: 14; D: TRBD2; DNA: TGTGCCACCAGAGCGGGGGGCAGCCACAATGAGCAGTTCTTC; CDR3: CATRAGGSHNEQFF
V: TRBV21-1; size: once; J: TRBJ2-1; length: 17; D: -; DNA: TGTGCCAGCAAAAAACTAGCCTGGGGATCGGCTTACAATGAGCAGTTCTTC; CDR3: CASKKLAWGSAYNEQFF
V: TRBV2; size: -; J: TRBJ1-2; length: 13; D: -; DNA: TGTGCCAGCAGTGGCGACAGGAACTATGGCTACACCTTC; CDR3: CASSGDRNYGYTF
V: TRBV6-5; size: -; J: TRBJ2-7; length: 15; D: TRBD2; DNA: TGTGCCAGCAGGGAGCGGGGGGCTGGATTCTACGAGCAGTACTTC; CDR3: CASRERGAGFYEQYF
V: TRBV28; size: once; J: TRBJ2-1; length: 15; D: TRBD2; DNA: TGTGCCAGCGGGGACGGGGGGAAAGCCTACAATGAGCAGTTCTTC; CDR3: CASGDGGKAYNEQFF
V: TRBV28; size: -; J: TRBJ1-5; length: 13; D: -; DNA: TGTGCCAGCAGTTTCCAGGGTGATCAGCCCCAGCATTTT; CDR3: CASSFQGDQPQHF
V: TRBV7-2; size: -; J: TRBJ1-2; length: 14; D: -; DNA: TGTGCCAGCACCCCCAACCCCAGGATCTATGGCTACACCTTC; CDR3: CASTPNPRIYGYTF
V: TRBV25-1; size: -; J: TRBJ2-1; length: 13; D: -; DNA: TGTGCCAGCAGGAAGACAGCTCACAATGAGCAGTTCTTC; CDR3: CASRKTAHNEQFF
V: TRBV18; size: -; J: TRBJ2-5; length: 16; D: TRBD1; DNA: TGTGCCAGCTCACCCCAAGGACAGGGGTACGGAGAGACCCAGTACTTC; CDR3: CASSPQGQGYGETQYF
V: TRBV4-3; size: -; J: TRBJ2-3; length: 14; D: -; DNA: TGCGCCAGCAGCCAAGGGACTGGTTGGGATACGCAGTATTTT; CDR3: CASSQGTGWDTQYF
V: TRBV28; size: -; J: TRBJ1-1; length: 14; D: TRBD1; DNA: TGTGCCAGCAGTTCCAGACAGGGTGGCACTGAAGCTTTCTTT; CDR3: CASSSRQGGTEAFF
V: TRBV9; size: -; J: TRBJ1-1; length: 16; D: TRBD1; DNA: TGTGCCAGCAGCGTTGGGGTGGGACAGGGTAACACTGAAGCTTTCTTT; CDR3: CASSVGVGQGNTEAFF
V: TRBV5-1; size: -; J: TRBJ1-4; length: 14; D: -; DNA: TGCGCCAGCAGGTGGGGAGGGACTAATGAAAAACTGTTTTTT; CDR3: CASRWGGTNEKLFF
V: TRBV3-1/TRBV3-2; size: once; J: TRBJ2-3; length: 16; D: -; DNA: TGTGCCAGCAGCCAGGCCGGACTTCTTAGCACAGATACGCAGTATTTT; CDR3: CASSQAGLLSTDTQYF
V: TRBV29-1; size: -; J: TRBJ1-2; length: 15; D: -; DNA: TGCAGCGTTGACTGGAACCCCGAACTAAAGTATGGCTACACCTTC; CDR3: CSVDWNPELKYGYTF
V: TRBV7-3; size: -; J: TRBJ2-7; length: 12; D: -; DNA: TGTGCCAGCAGTATGACTGGATACGAGCAGTACTTC; CDR3: CASSMTGYEQYF
V: TRBV11-2; size: -; J: TRBJ1-1; length: 14; D: -; DNA: TGTGCCAGCAGCTTTTGGGTACAGACCACTGAAGCTTTCTTT; CDR3: CASSFWVQTTEAFF
V: TRBV25-1; size: -; J: TRBJ2-3; length: 12; D: -; DNA: TGTGCCAGCAGTGTTCTACAGGAGACGCAGTATTTT; CDR3: CASSVLQETQYF
V: TRBV2; size: few; J: TRBJ2-7; length: 15; D: TRBD1; DNA: TGTGCCAGCAGTGACCAGGGGGTGCGTTCCTACGAGCAGTACTTC; CDR3: CASSDQGVRSYEQYF
V: TRBV19; size: -; J: TRBJ1-5; length: 17; D: TRBD1; DNA: TGTGCCAGTACCCCCGGGACAGCAACGTGGGGCAATCAGCCCCAGCATTTT; CDR3: CASTPGTATWGNQPQHF